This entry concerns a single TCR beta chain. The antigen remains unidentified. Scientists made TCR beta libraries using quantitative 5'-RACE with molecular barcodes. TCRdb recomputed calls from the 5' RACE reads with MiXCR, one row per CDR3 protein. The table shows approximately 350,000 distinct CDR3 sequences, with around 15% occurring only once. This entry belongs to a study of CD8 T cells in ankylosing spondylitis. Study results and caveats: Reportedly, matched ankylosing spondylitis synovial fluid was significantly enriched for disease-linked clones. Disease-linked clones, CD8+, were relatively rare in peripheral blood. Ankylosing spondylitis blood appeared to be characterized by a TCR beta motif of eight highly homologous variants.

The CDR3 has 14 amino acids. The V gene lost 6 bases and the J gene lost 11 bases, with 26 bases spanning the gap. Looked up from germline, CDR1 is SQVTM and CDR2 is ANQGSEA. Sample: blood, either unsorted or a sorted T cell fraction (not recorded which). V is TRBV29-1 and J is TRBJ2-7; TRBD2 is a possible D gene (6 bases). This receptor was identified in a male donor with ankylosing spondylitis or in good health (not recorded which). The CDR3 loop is CSVELGTRGGMEYF. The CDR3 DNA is TGCAGCGTAGAGCTAGGGACCCGGGGCGGGATGGAGTACTTC.